This T cell receptor beta chain derives from a study of cytomegalovirus exposure and HLA in healthy donors. CDR3 length: 16 residues. Findings of the study overall: Cytomegalovirus status was reportedly diagnosed by the classifier with high sensitivity and specificity. Associated with cytomegalovirus, according to the listing, were some 150 TCR beta chains. In a later analysis, first-cohort TCR clusters were found to tend to co-occur in the 100 to 150 validation repertoires.

Produced via immunoSEQ multiplex PCR; TCRdb's table is partial and in-frame only. The sample includes around 400,000 clones, roughly 88% seen only once; the top ten take 0.83%. Remarks on this clone: As yet, its antigen is unknown.

The V and J genes are TRBV1 and TRBJ2-2; the tabulated D call, TRBD2, remains unverified against the DNA. TRBV1 is deemed a pseudogene. The sequenced material came from PBMCs. The receptor was isolated from a woman between 18 and 29 years old in good health and CMV-seronegative. For the CDR3, the DNA is TGCACCAGCAGCCAAGAGGCTAGCGGGGGGGACGGGGAGCTGTTTTTT. Residues: CTSSQEASGGDGELFF.